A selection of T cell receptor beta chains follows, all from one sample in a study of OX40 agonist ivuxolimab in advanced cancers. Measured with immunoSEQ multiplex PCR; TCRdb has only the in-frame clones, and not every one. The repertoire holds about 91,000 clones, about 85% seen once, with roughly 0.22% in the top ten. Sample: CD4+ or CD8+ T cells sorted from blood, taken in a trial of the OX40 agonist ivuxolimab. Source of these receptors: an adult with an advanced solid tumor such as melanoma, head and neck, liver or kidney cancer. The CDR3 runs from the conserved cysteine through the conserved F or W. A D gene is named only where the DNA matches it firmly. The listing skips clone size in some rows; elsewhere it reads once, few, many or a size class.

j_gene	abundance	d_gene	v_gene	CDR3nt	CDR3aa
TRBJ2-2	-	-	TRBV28	TGTGCCAGCAGTTTTGGGAACACCGGGGAGCTGTTTTTT	CASSFGNTGELFF
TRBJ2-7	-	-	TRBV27	TGTGCCAGCAGTTTTAGCGTGGGAGCCTACGAGCAGTACTTC	CASSFSVGAYEQYF
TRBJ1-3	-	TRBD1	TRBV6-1	TGTGCCACCTGGGACAGGAACTCTGGAAACACCATATATTTT	CATWDRNSGNTIYF
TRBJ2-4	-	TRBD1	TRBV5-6	TGTGCCAGCAGCCTGGCGGGGACAGGGGTAAAAAACATTCAGTACTTC	CASSLAGTGVKNIQYF
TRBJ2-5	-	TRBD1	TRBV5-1	TGCGCCAGCAGCCCGTCAGGGACAGGGCAAGAGACCCAGTACTTC	CASSPSGTGQETQYF
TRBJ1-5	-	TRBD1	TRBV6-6	TGTGCCAGCAGGACTAGAGGGACAGGCCACAATCAGCCCCAGCATTTT	CASRTRGTGHNQPQHF
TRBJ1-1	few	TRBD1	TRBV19	TGTGCCAGTAGTTCCCCGGGACAGGGGGCGCCTGAAGCTTTCTTT	CASSSPGQGAPEAFF
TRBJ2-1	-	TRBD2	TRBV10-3	TGTGCCATCAGTGAGTCGATTTTAGCGGGAGGATCGTGGGAGCAGTTCTTC	CAISESILAGGSWEQFF
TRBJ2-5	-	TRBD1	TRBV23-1	TGCGCCCGATACAGGACAGGGGAAGAGACCCAGTACTTC	CARYRTGEETQYF
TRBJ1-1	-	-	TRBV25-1	TGTGCCAGCAGTACCTCGGGGGCGGGGGACACTGAAGCTTTCTTT	CASSTSGAGDTEAFF